This TCR beta chain was profiled in a study of T cell responses to AZD1222 COVID-19 vaccine. Points from the study as a whole: With dominance at 160-218 and 743-854, vaccine-associated CD4 TCRs spanned spike. After two AZD1222 doses, spike-specific TCR breadth and depth rose versus day 0.

A few counts support this clone. Its antigen is currently unknown. The CDR3 sequence is 17 residues long. Sequenced by immunoSEQ multiplex PCR; TCRdb stores in-frame clones only, minus some. The table shows some 130,000 clones, with about nine tenths occurring only once. The sample was peripheral blood, taken 28 days after the second AZD1222 dose. The V gene is TRBV12-1, the J gene TRBJ2-6; the DNA was not used to check the table's D call, TRBD1. TRBV12-1 is tagged as a pseudogene. The source is an adult who received the AZD1222 COVID-19 vaccine. CDR3 loop: CASSFPGILTGANVLTF. CDR3 coding DNA: TGTGCCAGCAGCTTTCCAGGGATCCTTACTGGGGCCAACGTCCTGACTTTC.